Presented here are 29 T cell receptor beta chains from one specimen sequenced in a study of blood T cell repertoires in COVID-19. Assay: immunoSEQ multiplex PCR; the TCRdb copy retains only in-frame clones and omits some. The sample gives around 42,000 clones, roughly nine tenths of which show up once; approximately 10% is in the top ten. The sequenced material came from peripheral blood. The source of these receptors is a man aged 25 to 40 with active or convalescent COVID-19.

The rearrangement uses TRBV4-3 and TRBJ2-4; TRBD1 matches at 7 bases. Germline CDR1 reads LGHNA; CDR2 reads YSLEER. This CDR3 is 16 amino acids long. V lost 0 bases, J lost 8 bases, and 10 bases stayed unmatched. CDR3 bases: TGCGCCAGCAGCCAAGATGATACGGCAGGGGGAGACATTCAGTACTTC. It specifies CASSQDDTAGGDIQYF.

The V and J genes are TRBV11-3 and TRBJ2-2; no definite D call. Deletions cut 3 bases from V and 4 bases from J, with 6 bases between. The CDR3 totals 13 residues. Germline V gene data show CDR1 as SGHNT and CDR2 as YENEEA. The CDR3 DNA reads TGTGCCAGCAGCTTTGGCGGCACCGGGGAGCTGTTTTTT. Translated: CASSFGGTGELFF.

The chain combines TRBV6-5 with TRBJ1-4; D is perhaps TRBD1 (6 bases). The CDR3 runs to 15 residues. V was cut by 4 bases and J by 6 bases, with 15 bases left in between. Germline V gene sequence: CDR1 MNHEY, CDR2 SVGAGI. In DNA form, the CDR3 reads TGTGCCAGCAGTTTCACAGGGCTACGGGATGAAAAACTGTTTTTT. This sequence encodes CASSFTGLRDEKLFF.

This clone showed up just once. This chain joins TRBV7-3 and TRBJ2-1; 8 bases match TRBD2. The germline CDR1 and CDR2 sequences are SGHTA and FQGTGA. The junction had 9 bases not matched to a gene; V was cut back by 1 base and J by 7 bases. The CDR3 runs to 16 residues. Here the CDR3 DNA reads TGTGCCAGCAGCTTAATAGGTCCAGCGGGGGCTAATGAGCAGTTCTTC. Amino acids: CASSLIGPAGANEQFF.

The gene calls are TRBV15 and TRBJ2-3; 8 bases map to TRBD2. Germline V gives CDR1 LNHNV, CDR2 YYDKDF (reference sequence). CDR3 length: 16 amino acids. The ends lost 1 base at V and 2 bases at J; junction bases unmatched: 5. In DNA form, the CDR3 reads TGTGCCACCAGCAGAGGAACTAGCGGTTACACAGATACGCAGTATTTT. As protein: CATSRGTSGYTDTQYF.

The rearrangement links TRBV5-1 to TRBJ2-1, with TRBD1 matching over 9 bases. V shed 3 bases and J 3 bases; nucleotides not matched to a gene: 13. Germline CDR1 and CDR2: SGHRS and YFSETQ. The CDR3 runs to 18 residues. The CDR3 DNA is TGCGCCAGCAGCTCCGCCGTGAGGACAGGGGCCATCTACAATGAGCAGTTCTTC. It is translated as CASSSAVRTGAIYNEQFF.

The chain employs TRBV3-1 (or the pseudogene TRBV3-2) and TRBJ2-5, with 12 nucleotides matching TRBD2. Germline V lookup: CDR1 LGHDT, CDR2 YNNKEL (reference sequence). The CDR3 extends over 16 amino acids. V lost 4 bases to trimming and J lost 5 bases; unmatched junction nucleotides: 8. CDR3 residues: CASSPPASGRDETQYF. The DNA for the CDR3 is TGTGCCAGCAGCCCTCCGGCTAGCGGGAGGGATGAGACCCAGTACTTC.

J is TRBJ2-3 and V is TRBV24-1; weak D call: TRBD1 (5 bases). V lost 4 bases to trimming and J lost 1 base, with 8 bases between them. There are 14 residues in the CDR3. Germline V lookup: CDR1 KGHDR, CDR2 SFDVKD. CDR3 region: CATSEARGTDTQYF. The CDR3 DNA follows: TGTGCCACCAGTGAGGCCAGGGGCACAGATACGCAGTATTTT.

The chain joins TRBV7-6 to TRBJ2-2, with 8 bases matching TRBD2. This CDR3 is 19 amino acids long. The J segment lost 2 bases and the V segment lost 5 bases, leaving 16 bases of the junction unmatched. Looked up from germline, CDR1 is SGHVS and CDR2 is FNYEAQ. The CDR3 protein is CASSPRLPSGGSNTGELFF. CDR3 nucleotides: TGTGCCAGCAGCCCTCGACTCCCCAGCGGGGGCTCCAACACCGGGGAGCTGTTTTTT.

The chain is built from TRBV5-1 and TRBJ2-1; 9 nucleotides align to TRBD1. Trimming cost V 5 bases and J 7 bases; bases outside gene matches: 7. CDR3 length: 14 amino acids. Germline-derived CDR1 and CDR2 are SGHRS and YFSETQ. The CDR3 sequence is CASRPGTGTNEQFF. CDR3 nucleotides: TGCGCCAGCAGACCCGGGACAGGGACGAATGAGCAGTTCTTC.

The chain is built from TRBV28 and TRBJ2-3, with 8 bases lining up with TRBD2. Trimming cost V 1 base and J 5 bases; bases outside gene matches: 11. In germline, CDR1 is MDHEN, CDR2 SYDVKM. There are 17 residues in the CDR3. For the CDR3, the DNA is TGTGCCAGCAGTTTATCCAACGGACGGGGGGGAGGAGATACGCAGTATTTT. Protein sequence: CASSLSNGRGGGDTQYF.

The rearrangement joins TRBV4-2 to TRBJ1-1, with TRBD1 matching over 11 bases. CDR1 and CDR2 (germline): LGHNA, YNFKEQ. The CDR3 totals 17 residues. The junction had 10 bases not matched to a gene; V was cut back by 4 bases and J by 3 bases. As DNA, the CDR3 is TGTGCCAGCAGCCGTAGGACAGGGGGCGCTGGGGACACTGAAGCTTTCTTT. Translation gives CASSRRTGGAGDTEAFF.

The chain employs TRBV7-2 and TRBJ2-1; maybe TRBD1 (6 bases). This CDR3 spans 13 amino acids. CDR1 is SGHTA, CDR2 FQGNSA, per germline. Trimming pared 4 bases from V and 7 bases from J, leaving 11 bases between. The CDR3 loop is CASSSDRLNEQFF. The DNA for the CDR3 is TGTGCCAGCAGCTCAGACAGGCTTAATGAGCAGTTCTTC.

The gene calls are TRBV5-1 and TRBJ2-5; D not resolved. The germline gives CDR1 SGHRS, CDR2 YFSETQ. The CDR3 is 14 amino acids. Trimming took off 3 bases at V and 5 bases at J, with 14 bases between the two ends. The CDR3 DNA is TGCGCCAGCAGCTCAACATACCATTTGGAGACCCAGTACTTC. This encodes CASSSTYHLETQYF.

The chain carries TRBV11-1 and TRBJ2-2; 11 bases agree with TRBD2. Looked up from germline, CDR1 is SGHAT and CDR2 is FQDESV (reference sequence). The CDR3 is made up of 16 amino acids. J lost 7 bases, V lost 5 bases, and 9 bases had no gene match. The CDR3 region has the DNA TGTGCCAGCAGCCTCCGACTAGCGGGAATGGTCGGGGAGCTGTTTTTT. Encoded protein: CASSLRLAGMVGELFF. Full variable domain (rest looked up from reference TRBV11-1 and TRBJ2-2): EAEVAQSPRYKITEKSQAVAFWCDPISGHATLYWYRQILGQGPELLVQFQDESVVDDSQLPKDRFSAERLKGVDSTLKIQPAELGDSAMYLCASSLRLAGMVGELFFGEGSRLTVL.

The V call is TRBV18, the J call TRBJ1-1; D perhaps matches TRBD1 (5 bases). V was shortened by 2 bases and J by 7 bases, with 23 bases between the two germline ends. The CDR3 extends over 17 amino acids. Germline V gene data show CDR1 as KGHSH and CDR2 as LQKENI. The CDR3 nucleotides are TGTGCCAGCTCACCAGAATTTGTTGCGGCAGGGCTGTATGAAGCTTTCTTT. This codes for CASSPEFVAAGLYEAFF.

This clone counts as medium-sized. Other DNA variants within this sample encode the same CDR3. This chain links TRBV5-4 with TRBJ2-3; 10 nucleotides agree with TRBD2. The CDR3 is made up of 16 amino acids. The germline V gene encodes CDR1 SGHNT and CDR2 YYREEE (reference sequence). Trimming at V came to 1 base and at J to 2 bases, leaving 4 bases not matched to a gene. The CDR3 DNA reads as TGTGCCAGCAGCTTGCGAGCGGGGGGGCCCACAGATACGCAGTATTTT. It specifies CASSLRAGGPTDTQYF.

As regards this clone: This sample also contains other DNA sequences that code for the same CDR3. The chain is built from TRBV7-2 and TRBJ2-3, with D unresolved. The CDR3 loop spans 12 amino acids. CDR1 is SGHTA and CDR2 is FQGNSA in the germline V gene. V gave up 2 bases and J gave up 2 bases, with 2 bases separating them. The CDR3 is CASSLYTDTQYF. The CDR3, as DNA: TGTGCCAGCAGCTTATACACAGATACGCAGTATTTT. The full variable domain, with the rest looked up from reference TRBV7-2 and TRBJ2-3, is GAGVSQSPSNKVTEKGKDVELRCDPISGHTALYWYRQSLGQGLEFLIYFQGNSAPDKSGLPSDRFSAERTGGSVSTLTIQRTQQEDSAVYLCASSLYTDTQYFGPGTRLTVL.

The chain employs TRBV3-1 (or the pseudogene TRBV3-2) and TRBJ1-1, with 7 positions matching TRBD1. Germline V gene data show CDR1 as LGHDT and CDR2 as YNNKEL (reference sequence). The CDR3 is made up of 13 amino acids. V gave up 4 bases and J gave up 4 bases; unmatched junction bases: 3. CDR3 DNA: TGTGCCAGCAGCCGGACAGGAGGCACTGAAGCTTTCTTT. Translation: CASSRTGGTEAFF.

The rearrangement links TRBV12-3 or TRBV12-4 to TRBJ1-5, with TRBD1 matching over 7 bases. V shed 7 bases, J shed 9 bases, and the junction held 9 bases outside the gene matches. There are 13 residues in the CDR3. The CDR3 DNA is TGTGCCAGCAACCGGGACAGAGGGCCGCCCCAGCATTTT. It encodes CASNRDRGPPQHF.

This clone turned up a few times. The J gene is TRBJ2-7, the V gene TRBV2, with D uncertain. This CDR3 has 12 residues. V was trimmed by 9 bases and J by 2 bases, leaving 11 bases between them. Germline CDR1 is SNHLY and CDR2 is FYNNEI. For the CDR3, the DNA is TGTGCCAGTAGCATTTTGACCTACGAGCAGTACGTC. It yields the protein CASSILTYEQYV.

This chain connects TRBV6-5 to TRBJ2-1; 13 bases fit TRBD2. The CDR3 has 15 amino acids. The ends lost 4 bases at V and 10 bases at J; junction bases unmatched: 7. Germline CDR1 MNHEY, CDR2 SVGAGI. CDR3 DNA sequence: TGTGCCAGCAGTTCCGGGACTAGCGGGACAACGGAGCAGTTCTTC. This encodes CASSSGTSGTTEQFF.

In its sample, this clone was seen a few times. J is TRBJ2-1 and V is TRBV11-3; TRBD2 matches at 8 bases. The CDR3 has 13 amino acids. With V trimmed by 4 bases and J by 13 bases, 9 bases remained unmatched. The germline CDR1 and CDR2 sequences are SGHNT and YENEEA. CDR3 bases: TGTGCCAGCAGCTCCCACCCCGGGGGGGATCAGTTCTTC. Translating gives CASSSHPGGDQFF.

The rearrangement links TRBV19 to TRBJ2-5; 14 nucleotides match TRBD2. The J segment lost 5 bases and the V segment lost 4 bases, leaving 9 bases of the junction unmatched. The germline gives CDR1 LNHDA, CDR2 SQIVND (reference sequence). The CDR3 runs 17 residues. In DNA form, the CDR3 reads TGTGCCAGTAGTACTGGGACTAGCGGGGGAAAATACGAGACCCAGTACTTC. The encoded protein is CASSTGTSGGKYETQYF.

The V gene is TRBV7-2, the J gene TRBJ1-4; D gene unclear. The CDR3 extends over 15 amino acids. Germline V CDR1 and CDR2: SGHTA, FQGNSA. V gave up 5 bases and J gave up 2 bases, with 12 bases separating them. CDR3 in amino acids: CASSPFGGTNEKLFF. The CDR3 nucleotides are TGTGCCAGCAGCCCCTTTGGAGGGACTAATGAAAAACTGTTTTTT.

In this sample, this clone turned up once. CDR3 amino acids: CASSVGAGSGNSPLHF. The CDR3 nucleotides are TGTGCCAGCAGCGTCGGGGCGGGATCGGGGAATTCACCCCTCCACTTT. This sequence joins TRBV9 and TRBJ1-6; perhaps TRBD1 as D (5 bases). This CDR3 contains 16 residues. Germline assignment: CDR1 SGDLS and CDR2 YYNGEE. V was clipped by 2 bases and J by 7 bases, with 16 bases between them.

This rearrangement joins TRBV21-1 to TRBJ2-7; TRBD2 is the table's D call, not checked against the DNA. TRBV21-1 is listed as a pseudogene. This CDR3 is 16 amino acids long. CDR3 residues: CASSKAPSESSYEQYV. The CDR3 nucleotides are TGTGCCAGCAGCAAAGCTCCTAGCGAATCCTCCTACGAGCAGTACGTC.

The V gene is TRBV29-1, the J gene TRBJ1-1; tentatively, D is TRBD1 (5 bases). Germline V gene lookup returns CDR1 SQVTM and CDR2 ANQGSEA. Trimming stripped 6 bases from V and 2 bases from J, with 10 bases between. The CDR3 has 12 residues. The CDR3 loop reads CSVETVNTEAFF. CDR3 coding DNA: TGCAGCGTCGAGACAGTCAACACTGAAGCTTTCTTT.

The chain joins TRBV6-5 to TRBJ1-1; D might be TRBD1 (6 bases). CDR1 and CDR2 (germline): MNHEY, SVGAGI. Trimming took 4 bases from V and 3 from J, leaving 15 bases between them. The CDR3 has 15 amino acids. The CDR3 DNA is TGTGCCAGCAGTTTTGGGGGGGGGCCCGACACTGAAGCTTTCTTT. Protein sequence: CASSFGGGPDTEAFF.